These 30 T cell receptor beta chains originate from one sample sequenced in a study of T cell responses to AZD1222 COVID-19 vaccine. Repertoires were generated with immunoSEQ multiplex PCR, while TCRdb's copy carries only in-frame clones and drops some. The sample records 100,000 to 150,000 clones, around 89% being singletons. The specimen was peripheral blood, collected 28 days after the second AZD1222 dose. These receptors came from an adult who received the AZD1222 COVID-19 vaccine.

The chain links TRBV2 to TRBJ2-7; 7 bases fit TRBD1. This CDR3 contains 14 residues. The V segment lost 7 bases and the J segment 2 bases; nucleotides outside the gene matches: 8. Germline CDR1 is SNHLY and CDR2 is FYNNEI. CDR3 amino acids: CASKSTGWAYEQYF. The CDR3 region has the DNA TGTGCCAGCAAATCGACAGGGTGGGCCTACGAGCAGTACTTC.

The chain uses TRBV2 and TRBJ1-2; D possibly corresponds to TRBD1 (5 bases). The V end was cut by 3 bases, the J end by 3 bases, with 8 bases between. CDR3 length equals 13 residues. Germline CDR1 SNHLY, CDR2 FYNNEI. CDR3 sequence reads: CASSERGYYGYTF. The DNA of the CDR3 is TGTGCCAGCAGTGAGAGGGGTTACTATGGCTACACCTTC.

The rearrangement uses TRBV9 and TRBJ1-2; 9 positions agree with TRBD1. Unmatched junction bases numbered 5, after V lost 3 bases and J lost 5 bases. The CDR3 has 14 amino acids. CDR1 is SGDLS and CDR2 is YYNGEE in the germline V gene. The CDR3 is CASSAGQGSYGYTF. Here the CDR3 DNA reads TGTGCCAGCAGCGCGGGACAGGGTTCTTATGGCTACACCTTC.

This clone was detected ten times or more. The genes are TRBV6-5 and TRBJ2-2; D is unclear. V lost 2 bases and J lost 1, with 5 bases in between. The CDR3 contains 14 residues. Per germline, CDR1 MNHEY and CDR2 SVGAGI. The CDR3 reads CASSYRWNTGELFF. For the CDR3, the DNA is TGTGCCAGCAGTTACCGGTGGAACACCGGGGAGCTGTTTTTT.

This clone showed up just a few times. The chain links TRBV9 to TRBJ2-3, with 9 bases lining up with TRBD1. The CDR3 covers 14 residues. Unmatched junction bases numbered 10, after V lost 0 bases and J lost 14 bases. From germline, CDR1 is SGDLS and CDR2 YYNGEE. CDR3 in amino acids: CASSVERTGAWLYF. CDR3 nucleotides: TGTGCCAGCAGCGTAGAGCGGACAGGGGCCTGGCTGTATTTT.

V usage is TRBV27 and J usage is TRBJ1-1, with 7 positions matching TRBD1. CDR3 length: 12 residues. Looked up from germline, CDR1 is MNHEY and CDR2 is SMNVEV (reference sequence). Losses at the gene ends were 2 bases for V and 10 bases for J; bases not matched to a gene: 4. The CDR3 here is CASSLGGQRAFF. In nucleotides, the CDR3 is TGTGCCAGCAGTTTAGGGGGACAGAGAGCTTTCTTT.

The CDR3 nucleotides are TGTGCCAGCACCCCCAAGGGGAGTTTAGGAAATCAGCCCCAGCATTTT. This encodes CASTPKGSLGNQPQHF. This chain links TRBV7-2 with TRBJ1-5; possible D gene TRBD1, 5 bases. Trimming removed 7 bases at V and 4 bases at J, with 20 bases between. The germline CDR1 and CDR2 sequences are SGHTA and FQGNSA. The CDR3 is 16 residues long.

The chain uses TRBV6-1 and TRBJ2-1, with 8 bases fitting TRBD2. Germline-derived CDR1 and CDR2 are MNHNS and SASEGT. The CDR3 loop spans 14 amino acids. V dropped 3 bases and J dropped 4; count of bases not matched to a gene: 2. CDR3: CASSEVAGYNEQFF. The CDR3 bases are TGTGCCAGCAGTGAGGTAGCGGGGTACAATGAGCAGTTCTTC.

Comment on this clone: At the DNA level, this CDR3 is encoded by other sequences in the same sample as well. The chain combines TRBV5-1 with TRBJ2-7; 9 bases map to TRBD1. J gave up 4 bases and V 2 bases, and 4 bases lay outside the gene matches. The CDR3 loop spans 14 amino acids. Germline lookup yields CDR1 SGHRS and CDR2 YFSETQ. CDR3 sequence reads: CASSFGTGSYEQYF. CDR3 DNA sequence: TGCGCCAGCAGCTTTGGGACAGGGTCGTACGAGCAGTACTTC.

In DNA, the CDR3 is TGTGCCAGCAGCTTGCTAGCGGGAAGATTCTACAATGAGCAGTTCTTC. This sequence encodes CASSLLAGRFYNEQFF. This sequence joins TRBV7-2 and TRBJ2-1; TRBD2 matches 9 bases. V lost 3 bases to trimming and J lost 3 bases; unmatched junction nucleotides: 6. The CDR3 runs 16 residues. Germline V gene lookup returns CDR1 SGHTA and CDR2 FQGNSA. The full variable domain, with the rest looked up from reference TRBV7-2 and TRBJ2-1, is GAGVSQSPSNKVTEKGKDVELRCDPISGHTALYWYRQSLGQGLEFLIYFQGNSAPDKSGLPSDRFSAERTGGSVSTLTIQRTQQEDSAVYLCASSLLAGRFYNEQFFGPGTRLTVL.

This chain joins TRBV14 and TRBJ2-2; a weak D match, TRBD2 (5 bases). CDR1 is SGHDN, CDR2 FVKESK, per germline. Trimming stripped 2 bases from V and 6 bases from J, with 10 bases between. This CDR3 has 14 residues. The CDR3 reads CASSQSLVAGELFF. In DNA form, the CDR3 reads TGTGCCAGCAGCCAATCACTAGTAGCCGGGGAGCTGTTTTTT.

This clone has a handful of counts. The rearrangement links TRBV5-4 to TRBJ2-7, with 7 bases matching TRBD2. The V segment lost 2 bases and the J segment 7 bases; nucleotides outside the gene matches: 12. Germline assignment: CDR1 SGHNT and CDR2 YYREEE (reference sequence). The CDR3 has 15 residues. CDR3 protein: CASSFRGGSSEEQYF. For the CDR3, the DNA is TGTGCCAGCAGCTTCCGCGGGGGATCCTCTGAGGAGCAGTACTTC.

This clone has only a few counts. The V and J genes are TRBV19 and TRBJ2-2; 8 bases are shared with TRBD1. The ends lost 0 bases at V and 5 bases at J; junction bases unmatched: 8. This CDR3 region has 17 residues. Germline-derived CDR1 and CDR2 are LNHDA and SQIVND (reference sequence). The CDR3 here is CASSIDHYRGETGELFF. The DNA for the CDR3 is TGTGCCAGTAGTATAGATCATTACAGGGGGGAAACCGGGGAGCTGTTTTTT.

This sequence joins TRBV2 and TRBJ2-5; TRBD2 is a possible D gene (6 bases). CDR1 and CDR2 (germline): SNHLY, FYNNEI. V lost 7 bases, J lost 4 bases, and 13 bases lay in between. The CDR3 is 13 amino acids. CDR3 DNA sequence: TGTGCCAGCAACCGGGACTTCCGAGAGACCCAGTACTTC. Its protein is CASNRDFRETQYF.

A few counts support this clone. The chain couples TRBV9 to TRBJ2-7; 7 nucleotides match TRBD2. The ends lost 0 bases at V and 4 bases at J; junction bases unmatched: 7. Germline CDR1 SGDLS, CDR2 YYNGEE. This CDR3 has 15 amino acids. As DNA, the CDR3 is TGTGCCAGCAGCGTAGCCAGCGGGGATTTGTACGAGCAGTACTTC. It yields the protein CASSVASGDLYEQYF. The variable domain in full, with the rest retrieved from reference TRBV9 and TRBJ2-7, is DSGVTQTPKHLITATGQRVTLRCSPRSGDLSVYWYQQSLDQGLQFLIQYYNGEERAKGNILERFSAQQFPDLHSELNLSSLELGDSALYFCASSVASGDLYEQYFGPGTRLTVT.

The rearrangement links TRBV28 to TRBJ2-5; TRBD2 matches 13 bases. The CDR3 covers 16 residues. CDR1 and CDR2 (germline): MDHEN, SYDVKM. V was clipped by 1 base and J by 5 bases; unmatched bases: 4. Written as DNA, the CDR3 is TGTGCCAGCAGTTTATTCAGGACTAGCGGGAGCGAGACCCAGTACTTC. Its protein is CASSLFRTSGSETQYF.

This rearrangement joins TRBV13 to TRBJ1-2; possibly TRBD1 for D (6 bases). The ends were cut back, 5 bases at V and 0 bases at J, with 10 bases in the middle. Germline-derived CDR1 and CDR2 are PRHDT and FYEKMQ (reference sequence). The CDR3 contains 14 residues. CDR3 residues: CASSTWTANYGYTF. In DNA, the CDR3 is TGTGCCAGCAGCACCTGGACAGCTAACTATGGCTACACCTTC.

The V gene is TRBV13, the J gene TRBJ1-2; D call uncertain. Germline V CDR1 and CDR2: PRHDT, FYEKMQ (reference sequence). The CDR3 contains 16 residues. Trimming took 3 bases from V and 4 from J, leaving 18 bases between them. DNA of the CDR3: TGTGCCAGCAGCTTCCAGGCGACGGGAGCAACCTATGGCTACACCTTC. This sequence encodes CASSFQATGATYGYTF.

The chain recombines TRBV5-1 with TRBJ1-4, with 7 bases identical to TRBD1. The CDR3 spans 14 residues. CDR1 and CDR2 from the germline V gene are SGHRS and YFSETQ. V lost 5 bases to trimming and J lost 3 bases; unmatched junction nucleotides: 4. Written as DNA, the CDR3 is TGCGCCAGCAGTTCCCAGGGGGCTAATGAAAAACTGTTTTTT. Translating gives CASSSQGANEKLFF.

The chain employs TRBV7-9 and TRBJ2-5; 14 bases line up with TRBD2. Losses at the gene ends were 3 bases for V and 2 bases for J; bases not matched to a gene: 2. This CDR3 is built from 16 residues. Germline lookup yields CDR1 SEHNR and CDR2 FQNEAQ (reference sequence). The CDR3 reads CASSLGLAGVQETQYF. The CDR3 DNA reads as TGTGCCAGCAGCTTGGGACTAGCGGGAGTACAAGAGACCCAGTACTTC.

The chain combines TRBV7-2 with TRBJ2-3, with D perhaps given as TRBD1 or TRBD2 (7 bases each). This CDR3 comprises 16 residues. Germline V gives CDR1 SGHTA, CDR2 FQGNSA. Trimming removed 5 bases from V and 5 bases from J, with 20 bases in between. In DNA, the CDR3 is TGTGCCAGCAGCCCAACTGGACTAGGGGGCAGAGATACGCAGTATTTT. Translation: CASSPTGLGGRDTQYF.

The rearrangement links TRBV12-3 or TRBV12-4 to TRBJ1-2; 10 bases agree with TRBD1. V was clipped by 3 bases and J by 7 bases; unmatched bases: 2. The CDR3 totals 13 residues. In DNA, the CDR3 is TGTGCCAGCAGTTTCGACAGGGGGCTTGGCTACACCTTC. The encoded protein is CASSFDRGLGYTF.

The chain has TRBV29-1 and TRBJ2-3; 7 nucleotides match TRBD1. CDR3 length: 15 residues. Germline trimming cut 4 bases from V and 2 bases from J; bases unmatched to any gene: 9. CDR1 and CDR2 (germline): SQVTM, ANQGSEA. CDR3 sequence: CSVAGTVLDTDTQYF. The CDR3 DNA follows: TGCAGCGTTGCGGGGACAGTGCTGGACACAGATACGCAGTATTTT.

J is TRBJ2-7 and V is TRBV9; D unresolved. Germline lookup yields CDR1 SGDLS and CDR2 YYNGEE. The CDR3 has 15 amino acids. With 0 bases removed from V and 1 base from J, the gap between germline ends came to 11 bases. CDR3 DNA: TGTGCCAGCAGCGTAGCTGTAGGCTTATCCTACGAGCAGTACTTC. This codes for CASSVAVGLSYEQYF.

This chain connects TRBV7-3 to TRBJ1-3; D is undetermined. The CDR3 runs to 13 residues. The V gene lost 3 bases and the J gene lost 3 bases, with 6 bases spanning the gap. Germline loops: CDR1 SGHTA, CDR2 FQGTGA. The CDR3 sequence: CASSFNNGNTIYF. CDR3 DNA: TGTGCCAGCAGCTTTAATAATGGAAACACCATATATTTT.

V usage is TRBV19 and J usage is TRBJ1-2; 8 bases are shared with TRBD1. CDR1 is LNHDA and CDR2 is SQIVND in the germline V gene (reference sequence). J lost 4 bases, V lost 3 bases, and 7 bases had no gene match. The CDR3 length is 15 residues. CDR3 residues: CASSIFTGGAYGYTF. DNA of the CDR3: TGTGCCAGTAGTATTTTTACAGGGGGAGCCTATGGCTACACCTTC.

This clone was recorded a few times. J is TRBJ2-7 and V is TRBV11-3; D gene uncertain. The CDR3 spans 13 residues. Trimming pared 1 base from V and 1 base from J, leaving 5 bases between. Looked up from germline, CDR1 is SGHNT and CDR2 is YENEEA. The CDR3 reads CASSLVASYEQYF. In DNA form, the CDR3 reads TGTGCCAGCAGCTTAGTTGCGTCCTACGAGCAGTACTTC.

This chain joins TRBV27 and TRBJ1-1, with 7 bases matching TRBD1. The ends lost 2 bases at V and 1 base at J; junction bases unmatched: 1. The CDR3 extends over 14 amino acids. CDR1 MNHEY and CDR2 SMNVEV come from the germline V gene (reference sequence). The CDR3 nucleotides read TGTGCCAGCAGTTTAACAGGGGCGAACACTGAAGCTTTCTTT. It specifies CASSLTGANTEAFF.

The CDR3 DNA follows: TGCGCCAGCAGCACAAGAGCAGGGCCCGGGGACTATGGCTACACCTTC. Protein: CASSTRAGPGDYGYTF. The V and J genes are TRBV5-1 and TRBJ1-2; perhaps TRBD1 as D (5 bases). CDR3 length: 16 amino acids. The V end lost 4 bases, the J end lost 3 bases, and 19 bases lay between the germline ends. The V gene's germline CDR1 is SGHRS and CDR2 YFSETQ.

The chain uses TRBV3-1 (or the pseudogene TRBV3-2) and TRBJ2-1; 8 bases are shared with TRBD2. Germline CDR1 reads LGHDT; CDR2 reads YNNKEL (reference sequence). CDR3 size: 14 residues. Unmatched junction bases numbered 1, after V lost 3 bases and J lost 3 bases. Here the CDR3 DNA reads TGTGCCAGCAGCCATACTAGCGGCTACAATGAGCAGTTCTTC. This gives the protein CASSHTSGYNEQFF.